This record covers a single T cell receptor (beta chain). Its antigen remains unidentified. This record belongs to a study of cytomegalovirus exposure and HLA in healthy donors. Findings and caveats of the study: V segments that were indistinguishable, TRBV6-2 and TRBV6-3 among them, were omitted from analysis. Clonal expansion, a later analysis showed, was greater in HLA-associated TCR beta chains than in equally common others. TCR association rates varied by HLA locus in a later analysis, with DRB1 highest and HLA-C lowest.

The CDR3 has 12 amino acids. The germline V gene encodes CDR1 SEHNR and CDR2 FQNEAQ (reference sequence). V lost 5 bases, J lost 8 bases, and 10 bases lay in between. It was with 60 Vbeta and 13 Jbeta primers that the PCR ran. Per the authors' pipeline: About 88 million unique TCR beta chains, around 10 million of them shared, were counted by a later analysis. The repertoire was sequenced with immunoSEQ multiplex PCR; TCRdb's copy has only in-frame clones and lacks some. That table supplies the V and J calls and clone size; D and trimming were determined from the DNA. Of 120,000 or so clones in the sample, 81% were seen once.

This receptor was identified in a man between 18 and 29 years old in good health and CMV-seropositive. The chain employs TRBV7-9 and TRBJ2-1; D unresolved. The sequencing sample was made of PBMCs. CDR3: CASSRSVDEQFF. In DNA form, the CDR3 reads TGTGCCAGCAGCCGCTCGGTGGATGAGCAGTTCTTC. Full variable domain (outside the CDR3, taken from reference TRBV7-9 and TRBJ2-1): DTGVSQNPRHKITKRGQNVTFRCDPISEHNRLYWYRQTLGQGPEFLTYFQNEAQLEKSRLLSDRFSAERPKGSFSTLEIQRTEQGDSAMYLCASSRSVDEQFFGPGTRLTVL.